The 27 T cell receptor beta chains given below trace back to one sample, sequenced in a study of cytomegalovirus exposure and HLA in healthy donors. PCR used 60 Vbeta primers and 13 Jbeta primers. Clones were sequenced by immunoSEQ multiplex PCR, and TCRdb holds only the in-frame ones, with some missing. The table shows hundreds of thousands of clones, with roughly two thirds occurring only once. Sequencing input: PBMCs. All receptors derive from a female donor in good health and CMV-seronegative.

The chain employs TRBV6-1 and TRBJ2-7; a weak D match, TRBD2 (6 bases). The CDR3 length is 15 residues. Trimming removed 7 bases at V and 2 bases at J, with 18 bases between. The germline CDR1 and CDR2 sequences are MNHNS and SASEGT. The CDR3 sequence: CASNHRLGGAYEQYF. The CDR3 coding sequence is TGTGCCAGCAACCATCGGTTGGGAGGAGCCTACGAGCAGTACTTC.

The chain links TRBV6-1 to TRBJ1-5, with no clear D. The ends were cut back, 1 base at V and 1 base at J, with 11 bases in the middle. The germline V gene encodes CDR1 MNHNS and CDR2 SASEGT. The CDR3 totals 16 residues. As DNA, the CDR3 is TGTGCCAGCAGTGAAGTCCGTGGCAGAAGCAATCAGCCCCAGCATTTT. Protein: CASSEVRGRSNQPQHF.

CDR3 bases: TGTGCCAGCAGCTTAGAAAGGGGGCTGCAAGAGACCCAGTACTTC. Its protein is CASSLERGLQETQYF. V is TRBV7-9 and J is TRBJ2-5; 7 nucleotides line up with TRBD1. The CDR3 covers 15 residues. The trim removed 1 base at V and 2 bases at J, leaving 4 bases unmatched. Per germline, CDR1 SEHNR and CDR2 FQNEAQ (reference sequence).

The CDR3 DNA is TGTGCCAGCAGCTTGGCGGAGGCCGGCAATCAGCCCCAGCATTTT. Encoded protein: CASSLAEAGNQPQHF. V and J are TRBV5-4 and TRBJ1-5; D remains unclear. The V end lost 0 bases, the J end lost 2 bases, and 9 bases lay between the germline ends. This CDR3 spans 15 amino acids. Germline CDR1 SGHNT, CDR2 YYREEE (reference sequence).

The CDR3: CASDPRTRGLSFF. Here the CDR3 DNA reads TGTGCCAGCGACCCTCGTACCAGGGGGCTGTCTTTCTTT. The chain uses TRBV28 and TRBJ1-1, with 8 positions matching TRBD1. V trimming: 8 bases; J trimming: 12 bases; junction bases outside the gene matches: 14. The germline CDR1 and CDR2 sequences are MDHEN and SYDVKM. The CDR3 contains 13 residues. Complete variable domain (other parts from reference TRBV28 and TRBJ1-1): DVKVTQSSRYLVKRTGEKVFLECVQDMDHENMFWYRQDPGLGLRLIYFSYDVKMKEKGDIPEGYSVSREKKERFSLILESASTNQTSMYLCASDPRTRGLSFFGQGTRLTVV.

The CDR3, as DNA: TGTGCCAGCAGTTTACAGGGCGTCCCTGGAAACACCATATATTTT. It is translated as CASSLQGVPGNTIYF. The chain employs TRBV28 and TRBJ1-3; D perhaps matches TRBD1 (5 bases). Trimming removed 2 bases at V and 2 bases at J, with 10 bases between. Germline CDR1 is MDHEN and CDR2 is SYDVKM. This CDR3 has 15 amino acids.

The chain combines TRBV5-1 with TRBJ2-2; D not resolved. The CDR3 is 14 residues long. V was shortened by 6 bases and J by 0 bases, with 9 bases between the two germline ends. Germline CDR1 and CDR2: SGHRS and YFSETQ. CDR3 sequence: CASNGLANTGELFF. DNA of the CDR3: TGCGCCAGCAATGGCCTCGCGAACACCGGGGAGCTGTTTTTT.

V usage is TRBV28 and J usage is TRBJ2-1, with 10 bases fitting TRBD2. The CDR3 loop spans 17 amino acids. The germline CDR1 and CDR2 sequences are MDHEN and SYDVKM. Trimming took 10 bases from V and 0 from J; bases not matched to a gene: 12. CDR3 in amino acids: CATTPNSGRFSYNEQFF. CDR3 sequence (DNA): TGTGCCACCACGCCAAATAGCGGGAGGTTCTCCTACAATGAGCAGTTCTTC.

In this sample, this clone turned up a few times. The V call is TRBV27, the J call TRBJ2-7; D is perhaps TRBD2 (5 bases). The length of the CDR3 is 14 residues. Germline-derived CDR1 and CDR2 are MNHEY and SMNVEV (reference sequence). Trimming shortened V by 4 bases and J by 4 bases, and 14 bases separated the two germline ends. The chain's CDR3 is CASSSGSRTYEQYF. DNA of the CDR3: TGTGCCAGCAGTTCAGGTAGCAGGACTTACGAGCAGTACTTC.

V gene TRBV9 combines with J gene TRBJ2-1, with TRBD1 matching 8 bases. Germline V gene sequence: CDR1 SGDLS, CDR2 YYNGEE. This CDR3 contains 16 residues. The junction had 11 bases not matched to a gene; V was cut back by 2 bases and J by 7 bases. Here the CDR3 reads CASSVLGTGIKNEQFF. The CDR3 nucleotides read TGTGCCAGCAGCGTCCTCGGGACAGGTATAAAGAATGAGCAGTTCTTC. Full variable domain (missing parts from reference TRBV9 and TRBJ2-1): DSGVTQTPKHLITATGQRVTLRCSPRSGDLSVYWYQQSLDQGLQFLIQYYNGEERAKGNILERFSAQQFPDLHSELNLSSLELGDSALYFCASSVLGTGIKNEQFFGPGTRLTVL.

V gene TRBV28 combines with J gene TRBJ2-1; 13 nucleotides line up with TRBD2. Unmatched junction bases numbered 10, after V lost 5 bases and J lost 9 bases. Looked up from germline, CDR1 is MDHEN and CDR2 is SYDVKM. The CDR3 covers 16 residues. CDR3 coding DNA: TGTGCCAGCAGTCAAACTACTAGCGGGGGGGGAGGTGAGCAGTTCTTC. It encodes CASSQTTSGGGGEQFF.

A remark on this clone: One end of the junction does not line up with germline, which may come from a read error. The V gene is TRBV30, the J gene TRBJ2-7; 10 nucleotides match TRBD1. Germline V lookup: CDR1 GTSNPN, CDR2 SVGIG (reference sequence). CDR3 length: 15 amino acids. CDR3 sequence reads: CAWSVRGQGTYEQYF. Here the CDR3 DNA reads TGTGCCTGGAGTGTAAGGGGACAGGGGACCTATGAGCAGTACTTC.

The V call is TRBV27, the J call TRBJ1-5; possibly TRBD1 for D (6 bases). Germline CDR1 MNHEY, CDR2 SMNVEV (reference sequence). Trimming took off 3 bases at V and 9 bases at J, with 12 bases between the two ends. The CDR3 runs 13 residues. The CDR3 nucleotides are TGTGCCAGCAGTTTGACAGGCCCCTGGCCCCAGCATTTT. This codes for CASSLTGPWPQHF.

The chain has TRBV7-6 and TRBJ2-5, with D possibly being TRBD2 (5 bases). CDR1 is SGHVS and CDR2 is FNYEAQ in the germline V gene. This CDR3 contains 18 residues. V was cut by 1 base and J by 0 bases, with 18 bases left in between. CDR3 region: CASSLGFWAGGYQETQYF. The CDR3 nucleotides read TGTGCCAGCAGCTTAGGCTTTTGGGCGGGCGGGTACCAAGAGACCCAGTACTTC.

This chain links TRBV5-6 with TRBJ1-2; 10 bases align to TRBD1. V lost 4 bases, J lost 12 bases, and 9 bases stayed unmatched. The CDR3 is 13 amino acids. Germline values: CDR1 SGHDT, CDR2 YYEEEE. CDR3 in DNA: TGTGCCAGCAGCCTACCGGGACAGGGGATCAACACCTTC. Its translation: CASSLPGQGINTF.

This clone was observed a handful of times. The chain carries TRBV6-5 and TRBJ2-7; D is unresolved. This CDR3 contains 15 residues. The germline CDR1 and CDR2 sequences are MNHEY and SVGAGI. The V end lost 8 bases, the J end lost 2 bases, and 19 bases lay between the germline ends. CDR3 sequence reads: CASSPTSAGPYEQYF. DNA of the CDR3: TGTGCCAGCTCACCTACGTCGGCAGGCCCCTACGAGCAGTACTTC.

CDR3 DNA sequence: TGTGCCAGCAGGATAACAGGGACCTACGAGCAGTACTTC. Residues: CASRITGTYEQYF. The chain recombines TRBV2 with TRBJ2-7; D may be TRBD1 (6 bases). CDR3 length: 13 amino acids. Trimming removed 6 bases at V and 2 bases at J, with 11 bases between. Germline V lookup: CDR1 SNHLY, CDR2 FYNNEI.

The V and J genes are TRBV6-1 and TRBJ1-2; TRBD1 matches at 9 bases. This CDR3 is 13 amino acids long. The germline CDR1 and CDR2 sequences are MNHNS and SASEGT. V was pared by 6 bases and J by 7 bases, with 6 bases of the junction left unmatched. The CDR3 sequence: CASRDRGWSGYTF. As DNA, the CDR3 is TGTGCCAGCAGGGACAGGGGCTGGAGTGGCTACACCTTC.

The gene calls are TRBV27 and TRBJ2-7, with D tentatively TRBD2 (6 bases). Trimming pared 7 bases from V and 3 bases from J, leaving 16 bases between. The V gene's germline CDR1 is MNHEY and CDR2 SMNVEV (reference sequence). The CDR3 spans 14 residues. CDR3 amino acids: CASKSGTLYYEQYF. The DNA for the CDR3 is TGTGCCAGCAAATCCGGGACTCTTTACTACGAGCAGTACTTC.

This clone was recorded once. The V call is TRBV6-1, the J call TRBJ2-7, with D perhaps matching TRBD1 (5 bases). Looked up from germline, CDR1 is MNHNS and CDR2 is SASEGT. The CDR3 extends over 13 amino acids. V lost 4 bases, J lost 4 bases, and 11 bases lay in between. CDR3 region: CASSVDRDYEQYF. DNA for the CDR3: TGTGCCAGCAGTGTAGACAGAGATTACGAGCAGTACTTC.

The V gene is TRBV7-9, the J gene TRBJ2-1, with a possible D match to TRBD2 (6 bases). Germline V gene lookup returns CDR1 SEHNR and CDR2 FQNEAQ (reference sequence). V was trimmed by 2 bases and J by 6 bases, leaving 17 bases between them. The CDR3 consists of 16 residues. CDR3 nucleotides: TGTGCCAGCAGCTTACTGGGGGGTGGGTTTGTCAATGAGCAGTTCTTC. It codes for CASSLLGGGFVNEQFF.

This clone has just a few counts. This chain connects TRBV5-4 to TRBJ2-7; 10 positions agree with TRBD2. Germline CDR1 SGHNT, CDR2 YYREEE (reference sequence). The J segment lost 5 bases and the V segment lost 3 bases, leaving 5 bases of the junction unmatched. The CDR3 is 14 residues long. The CDR3 bases are TGTGCCAGCAGCTCTAGCGGGAGACCCCACGAGCAGTACTTC. This translates into CASSSSGRPHEQYF.

The chain couples TRBV10-3 to TRBJ1-1, with 9 bases fitting TRBD1. Germline V gives CDR1 ENHRY, CDR2 SYGVKD. The trim removed 4 bases at V and 0 bases at J, leaving 6 bases unmatched. The CDR3 is 16 amino acids. This chain's CDR3 is CAISATGTGLNTEAFF. In DNA form, the CDR3 reads TGTGCCATCAGTGCCACCGGGACAGGGCTGAACACTGAAGCTTTCTTT.

This chain uses TRBV2 with TRBJ2-7; no reliable D call. Per germline, CDR1 SNHLY and CDR2 FYNNEI. Between the trimmed V and J ends, which lost 7 bases and 0 bases, there was a span of 19 bases. The CDR3 runs to 16 residues. CDR3 DNA sequence: TGTGCCAGCACCGCCCTAAATCGGCGGAACTCCTACGAGCAGTACTTC. Translating gives CASTALNRRNSYEQYF.

Only a few counts were recorded for this clone. This chain connects TRBV6-4 to TRBJ2-1; 7 nucleotides agree with TRBD2. Germline V gene sequence: CDR1 MRHNA, CDR2 SNTAGT. J lost 9 bases, V lost 5 bases, and 10 bases had no gene match. The CDR3 has 14 amino acids. In nucleotides, the CDR3 is TGTGCCAGCAGTCGGCTAGCGGAAGTGGGTGAGCAGTTCTTC. It translates to CASSRLAEVGEQFF.

In its sample, this clone was seen a few times. CDR3 amino acids: CASSPFRRLEEKLFF. The CDR3 DNA is TGTGCCAGCAGTCCCTTCCGCAGACTGGAAGAAAAACTGTTTTTT. The chain has TRBV6-5 and TRBJ1-4; D is unresolved. CDR3 length equals 15 residues. Germline-derived CDR1 and CDR2 are MNHEY and SVGAGI. V was cut by 5 bases and J by 8 bases, with 18 bases left in between.

A single count supports this clone. The chain recombines TRBV5-1 with TRBJ1-4, with a possible D match to TRBD1 (6 bases). Trimming took 5 bases from V and 7 from J, leaving 15 bases between them. In germline, CDR1 is SGHRS, CDR2 YFSETQ. The CDR3 is 14 residues long. The CDR3: CASSSGVSAEKLFF. Here the CDR3 DNA reads TGCGCCAGCAGTTCAGGGGTGTCGGCTGAAAAACTGTTTTTT.